This entry lists 23 T cell receptor gamma chains sequenced from one sample in a study of gamma delta lymphoproliferative disorders and STAT genes. TCRdb made new clone calls on the multiplex PCR reads using CATT. The repertoire has about 2,200 gamma-chain clones, roughly 10% of them found once; the top ten carry roughly three fifths. The receptor sequences were amplified from genomic DNA of peripheral blood mononuclear cells. The specimen sequenced was blood. These receptors were taken from a human donor with gamma-delta T-cell large granular lymphocyte leukemia.

V and J are TRGV9 and TRGJ1 or TRGJ2. Matching the DNA to germline supplied the J gene, which TCRdb does not give. V was clipped by 3 bases and J by 10 bases; unmatched bases: 6. Germline V gene data show CDR1 as GITISATS and CDR2 as ISYDGTV (reference sequence). This CDR3 is built from 11 residues. As DNA, the CDR3 is TGTGCCTTGTGGGAGCCGCGGAAGAAACTCTTT. This encodes CALWEPRKKLF.

This clone has a handful of counts. The gene calls are TRGV8 and TRGJ1 or TRGJ2. TCRdb records no J gene; here it was assigned by comparing the DNA to germline. This CDR3 contains 15 residues. Germline V gene sequence: CDR1 VENAVY, CDR2 YDSYNSRV. The trim removed 1 base at V and 3 bases at J, leaving 9 bases unmatched. The CDR3, as DNA: TGTGCCACCTGGGATAGAGCGGCCGCTTATTATAAGAAACTCTTT. It yields the protein CATWDRAAAYYKKLF.

By sample fraction, this clone is medium-sized. This chain joins TRGV10 and TRGJP1. Assignment of the J gene here rests on matching the DNA to germline, because TCRdb gives none. TRGV10 is assigned to the ORF class and has an uncertain function. The CDR3 is 16 residues long. V gave up 8 bases and J gave up 0 bases; unmatched junction bases: 10. This CDR3 reads CAAWELTNTTGWFKIF. The CDR3 coding sequence is TGTGCTGCGTGGGAACTTACTAATACCACTGGTTGGTTCAAGATATTT.

This clone ranks as medium-sized (0.01 to 0.1%). The V call is TRGV2, the J call TRGJP1. The J gene, absent from TCRdb, was called here by matching the DNA to germline. The CDR3 loop spans 15 amino acids. Germline values: CDR1 EGSNGY, CDR2 YDSYNSKV. The ends lost 1 base at V and 0 bases at J; junction bases unmatched: 2. Here the CDR3 reads CATWDGDTTGWFKIF. The CDR3, as DNA: TGTGCCACCTGGGACGGTGATACCACTGGTTGGTTCAAGATATTT.

This clone came up a few times. The chain carries TRGV10 and TRGJ1 or TRGJ2. No J gene was available from TCRdb, and it was assigned here by a germline match of the DNA. TRGV10 is recorded as an ORF, its role being uncertain. Trimming took 8 bases from V and 7 from J; bases not matched to a gene: 6. There are 11 residues in the CDR3. DNA of the CDR3: TGTGCTGCGTGGATGGAATATAAGAAACTCTTT. Its translation: CAAWMEYKKLF.

The CDR3 spells CAALEIKIGLYYKKLF. As DNA, the CDR3 is TGTGCTGCGTTGGAGATAAAGATCGGCCTTTATTATAAGAAACTCTTT. The chain carries TRGV10 and TRGJ1 or TRGJ2. TCRdb records no J gene; here it was assigned by comparing the DNA to germline. TRGV10 carries the ORF label, with uncertain function. The V and J ends lost 10 bases and 3 bases, in that order; junction bases with no gene match: 19. This CDR3 is built from 16 residues.

This clone was detected only a few times. The CDR3 coding sequence is TGTGCCACCTGGGATAACGTTTATAAGAAACTCTTT. Residues: CATWDNVYKKLF. J is TRGJ1 or TRGJ2 and V is TRGV8. No J segment appears in TCRdb, so it was assigned here by matching the sequence to germline. The CDR3 length is 12 residues. The V segment lost 2 bases and the J segment 6 bases; nucleotides outside the gene matches: 4. CDR1 VENAVY and CDR2 YDSYNSRV come from the germline V gene.

This clone was detected only a few times. The rearrangement uses TRGV4 and TRGJ1 or TRGJ2. The J gene, absent from TCRdb, was called here by matching the DNA to germline. This CDR3 is built from 14 residues. CDR1 is EGSTGY, CDR2 YDSYTSSV, per germline. Trimming at V came to 3 bases and at J to 1 base, leaving 6 bases not matched to a gene. CDR3 coding DNA: TGTGCCACCTGGGATCCTAGTAATTATTATAAGAAACTCTTT. Its protein is CATWDPSNYYKKLF.

This sequence joins TRGV4 and TRGJ1 or TRGJ2. TCRdb records no J gene; here it was assigned by comparing the DNA to germline. V was clipped by 5 bases and J by 6 bases; unmatched bases: 10. Germline V gives CDR1 EGSTGY, CDR2 YDSYTSSV. This CDR3 comprises 13 residues. The CDR3 sequence: CATWVPARYKKLF. CDR3 DNA: TGTGCCACCTGGGTCCCCGCGCGTTATAAGAAACTCTTT.

For this clone: Since a much larger clone is just one base distant, this may be a read error. Other DNA sequences in this specimen translate into the identical CDR3. The chain recombines TRGV9 with TRGJP. Here the J gene came from matching the DNA to germline, since TCRdb omits it. The CDR3 has 23 residues. Looked up from germline, CDR1 is GITISATS and CDR2 is ISYDGTV (reference sequence). For the CDR3, the DNA is TGTGCCTTGTGGGAGGTGCACACCACACGCCGAGGGAGACAAGAGCTGGGCAAAAAAATCAAGGTATTT. Translating gives CALWEVHTTRRGRQELGKKIKVF.

About this clone itself: This is likely an artifact of a read error, given a far larger clone one base away. Additional DNA sequences in this sample encode the identical CDR3. The genes are TRGV9 and TRGJP. The J gene is absent in TCRdb and was assigned here via DNA matching to germline. V lost 4 bases and J lost 5; bases outside the gene matches: 5. Germline CDR1 and CDR2: GITISATS and ISYDGTV (reference sequence). The CDR3 sequence is 16 residues long. CDR3 amino acids: CALWEVEELGKKIKVF. The CDR3 DNA sequence: TGTGCCTTGTGGGAAGTGGAAGAGTTGGGCAAAAAAATCAAGGTATTT.

The V call is TRGV4, the J call TRGJP1. TCRdb leaves out the J gene; it was filled in here by matching the DNA to germline. The CDR3 runs to 16 residues. Per the germline V gene, CDR1 is EGSTGY and CDR2 is YDSYTSSV. Trimming at V came to 0 bases and at J to 4 bases, leaving 8 bases not matched to a gene. The CDR3 loop is CATWDGPTLTGWFKIF. The CDR3 DNA sequence: TGTGCCACCTGGGATGGGCCGACTCTCACTGGTTGGTTCAAGATATTT.

By share of the sample, this clone is medium-sized. The chain carries TRGV8 and TRGJ1 or TRGJ2. The J gene comes from matching the DNA to germline here; TCRdb lacks it. The J segment lost 6 bases and the V segment lost 0 bases, leaving 2 bases of the junction unmatched. This CDR3 region has 12 residues. CDR1 VENAVY and CDR2 YDSYNSRV come from the germline V gene. The CDR3 region is CATWDRFYKKLF. CDR3 sequence (DNA): TGTGCCACCTGGGATAGGTTTTATAAGAAACTCTTT.

The CDR3 nucleotides read TGTGCCACCTGGCACGGATCGAAGAAACTCTTT. Encoded protein: CATWHGSKKLF. The rearrangement links TRGV8 to TRGJ1 or TRGJ2. TCRdb is silent on the J gene; assignment here came from matching the DNA to germline. The CDR3 has 11 residues. Trimming removed 6 bases from V and 10 bases from J; junction bases left unmatched: 9. Germline V gene lookup returns CDR1 VENAVY and CDR2 YDSYNSRV.

This clone is large in the sample. The rearrangement joins TRGV8 to TRGJP2. The J gene comes from matching the DNA to germline here; TCRdb lacks it. The CDR3 runs to 15 residues. Germline values: CDR1 VENAVY, CDR2 YDSYNSRV. V gave up 2 bases and J gave up 3 bases; unmatched junction bases: 6. The CDR3, as DNA: TGTGCCACCTGGGATAAGGAGGGTAGTGATTGGATCAAGACGTTT. Its translation is CATWDKEGSDWIKTF.

This clone was picked up a small number of times. With a much larger clone just one base away, this may be a read error. V usage is TRGV9 and J usage is TRGJP. The J gene, missing from TCRdb, was assigned here through DNA to germline matching. Germline V lookup: CDR1 GITISATS, CDR2 ISYDGTV (reference sequence). The CDR3 contains 17 residues. As DNA, the CDR3 is TGTGCCTTGTGGGAGGCCTTTCAAGAGTTGGGCAAAAAAAGCAAGGTATTT. Encoded protein: CALWEAFQELGKKSKVF.

As DNA, the CDR3 is TGTGCCACCTGGGACGGGCTTCGTAGTGATTGGATCAAGACGTTT. Protein product: CATWDGLRSDWIKTF. This chain uses TRGV2 with TRGJP2. No J gene was available from TCRdb, and it was assigned here by a germline match of the DNA. V lost 0 bases, J lost 3 bases, and 4 bases stayed unmatched. The V gene's germline CDR1 is EGSNGY and CDR2 YDSYNSKV. The CDR3 length is 15 residues.

This chain connects TRGV4 to TRGJ1 or TRGJ2. TCRdb leaves out the J gene; it was filled in here by matching the DNA to germline. Looked up from germline, CDR1 is EGSTGY and CDR2 is YDSYTSSV. V shed 8 bases and J 3 bases; nucleotides not matched to a gene: 4. CDR3 length: 11 amino acids. CDR3 loop: CATSFYYKKLF. In DNA form, the CDR3 reads TGTGCCACCTCCTTTTATTATAAGAAACTCTTT.

As to this clone: This specimen includes other DNA sequences encoding the same CDR3. The chain combines TRGV4 with TRGJ1 or TRGJ2. TCRdb records no J gene; here it was assigned by comparing the DNA to germline. CDR1 and CDR2 from the germline V gene are EGSTGY and YDSYTSSV. This CDR3 region has 13 residues. V dropped 0 bases and J dropped 6; count of bases not matched to a gene: 5. The CDR3 DNA reads as TGTGCCACCTGGGATGGGCCGGGTTATAAGAAACTCTTT. Encoded protein: CATWDGPGYKKLF.

This clone was seen a few times. V and J are TRGV10 and TRGJP1. Here the J gene came from matching the DNA to germline, since TCRdb omits it. Being an ORF, TRGV10 has a function that is uncertain. The CDR3 covers 13 residues. Losses at the gene ends were 9 bases for V and 2 bases for J; bases not matched to a gene: 4. CDR3 sequence reads: CAACGTTGWFKIF. The CDR3 region has the DNA TGTGCTGCGTGTGGGACCACTGGTTGGTTCAAGATATTT.

This clone is deemed medium-sized. The rearrangement links TRGV11 to TRGJP1. TCRdb is silent on the J gene; assignment here came from matching the DNA to germline. TRGV11 counts as an open reading frame of uncertain function. J was trimmed by 0 bases and V by 4 bases; bases with no gene match: 5. The CDR3 length is 16 residues. CDR3 sequence (DNA): TGTGCCTGCTGGATTAGCCCTCATACCACTGGTTGGTTCAAGATATTT. Its protein is CACWISPHTTGWFKIF.

This clone was counted between two and nine times. The same CDR3 arises from other DNA sequences in this sample as well. CDR3 region: CATWDGKKLF. CDR3 nucleotide sequence: TGTGCCACCTGGGATGGGAAGAAACTCTTT. The chain links TRGV4 to TRGJ1 or TRGJ2. The J gene, not given by TCRdb, was assigned here from a germline match of the nucleotide sequence. This CDR3 contains 10 residues. Germline V gives CDR1 EGSTGY, CDR2 YDSYTSSV. V trimming: 0 bases; J trimming: 10 bases; junction bases outside the gene matches: 0.

The chain links TRGV8 to TRGJ1 or TRGJ2. TCRdb leaves out the J gene; it was filled in here by matching the DNA to germline. The CDR3 covers 12 residues. With V trimmed by 6 bases and J by 11 bases, 13 bases remained unmatched. Per the germline V gene, CDR1 is VENAVY and CDR2 is YDSYNSRV. CDR3 sequence reads: CATWIKREEKLF. In DNA form, the CDR3 reads TGTGCCACCTGGATCAAAAGAGAAGAGAAACTCTTT.